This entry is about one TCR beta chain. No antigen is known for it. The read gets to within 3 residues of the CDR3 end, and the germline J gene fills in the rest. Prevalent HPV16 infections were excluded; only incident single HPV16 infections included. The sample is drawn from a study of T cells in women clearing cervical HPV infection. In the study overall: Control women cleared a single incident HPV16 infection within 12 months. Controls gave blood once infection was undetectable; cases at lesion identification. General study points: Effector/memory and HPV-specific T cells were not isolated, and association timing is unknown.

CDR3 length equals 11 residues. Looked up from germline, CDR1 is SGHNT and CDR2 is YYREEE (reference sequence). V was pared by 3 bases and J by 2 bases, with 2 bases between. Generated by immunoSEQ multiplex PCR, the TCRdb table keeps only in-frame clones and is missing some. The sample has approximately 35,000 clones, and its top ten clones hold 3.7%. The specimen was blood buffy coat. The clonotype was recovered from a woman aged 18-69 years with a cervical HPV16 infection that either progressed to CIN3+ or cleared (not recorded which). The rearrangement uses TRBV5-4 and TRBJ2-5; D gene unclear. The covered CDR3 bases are TGTGCCAGCAGCTCTCAAGAGACC. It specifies CASSSQET. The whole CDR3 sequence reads CASSSQETQYF.